A selection of T cell receptor beta chains follows, all from one sample in a study of blood T cells in healthy people across ages. TCRdb analysed the 5' RACE reads with MiXCR anew, one entry per CDR3 protein. The sample includes around 990,000 distinct CDR3 sequences, roughly two fifths seen only once; the top ten take 10% to 15%. The sample comprised blood. Receptor source: a man aged 18 to 29 in good health. CDR3s include the opening cysteine and the closing phenylalanine or tryptophan. Size tells how often a clone was seen (once, few, many) or the class of an expanded clone, and some rows leave it out.

cdr3_length	clone_size	v_call	j_call	cdr3_aa
13	.	TRBV11-2	TRBJ2-2	CASSLDVIGELFF
14	few	TRBV28	TRBJ2-1	CASRLTFSYNEQFF
15	few	TRBV4-2	TRBJ2-3	CASSLGPLRVDTQYF
14	.	TRBV5-5	TRBJ2-7	CASSWVAATYEQYF
13	few	TRBV2	TRBJ1-5	CASAPGGNQPQHF
12	.	TRBV21-1	TRBJ1-2	CARGTLLYGYTF
15	.	TRBV6-5	TRBJ1-1	CASSRPAGRNTEAFF
16	.	TRBV5-5	TRBJ1-3	CASNREHRQRGNTIYF
16	few	TRBV4-3	TRBJ2-5	CASSQDRQGIYNEQYF
12	few	TRBV7-9	TRBJ2-3	CASSLPDGTQYF
14	.	TRBV13	.	CASSVGQDLYEQYF
14	few	TRBV4-3	TRBJ2-7	CASSQDRDLYEQYF
17	few	TRBV2	TRBJ2-1	CASKGSRPTQIYNEQFF
13	.	TRBV19	TRBJ1-1	CASSMNVNTEAFF
14	few	TRBV27	TRBJ1-6	CASSLRARGSPLHF
14	.	TRBV5-1	TRBJ2-5	CASSQDRFQETQYF
14	.	TRBV11-2	TRBJ1-2	CASSLSRGAGGYTF
15	many	TRBV20-1	TRBJ2-4	CSARATPIAKNIQYF
14	.	TRBV12-3/TRBV12-4	TRBJ1-2	CASSLFQGNYGYTF
16	.	TRBV20-1	TRBJ2-7	CSARVRGGELPDEQYF
14	few	TRBV5-5	TRBJ1-1	CASSSGGSGTEAFF
17	.	TRBV7-3	TRBJ1-4	CASSPQGWRGHNEKLFF
14	.	TRBV20-1	TRBJ2-3	CSVLTGTSMDTQYF
12	.	TRBV6-6	TRBJ2-3	CTSSTFTDTQYF
12	few	TRBV11-1	TRBJ2-5	CASSPLDETQYF
13	.	TRBV2	TRBJ2-1	CASRGLHHNEQFF
15	.	TRBV11-2	TRBJ2-1	CASSRGWGAGSEQFF
15	many	TRBV4-1	TRBJ2-3	CASSPGLASTDTQYF
14	.	TRBV9	TRBJ1-1	CASSALGQGVEAFF
13	.	TRBV14	TRBJ2-5	CASSQDRVRQQYF
13	.	TRBV2	TRBJ2-5	CASSEWGKETQYF
16	.	TRBV4-2	TRBJ2-3	CASSQEEGGRVDTQYF
17	.	TRBV11-2	TRBJ2-1	CASSLDRSSATYNEQFF
15	few	TRBV13	TRBJ1-5	CASSSGVRGNQPQHF
15	.	TRBV12-3/TRBV12-4	TRBJ1-5	CASSLGIEYNQPQHF
17	.	TRBV7-9	TRBJ2-3	CASSLSRTGGAADTQYF
15	few	TRBV7-2	TRBJ2-5	CASSANRGRAETQYF
16	few	TRBV4-3	TRBJ2-7	CASSQGADSPFYEQYF
13	.	TRBV6-5	TRBJ2-7	CASSRGTTYEQYF
17	.	TRBV6-6	TRBJ1-1	CASSYLAAPLMNTEAFF
17	few	TRBV7-8	TRBJ1-5	CASSPYRLGDSNQPQHF
13	.	TRBV20-1	TRBJ2-7	CSATDRETYEQYF
14	few	TRBV29-1	TRBJ2-3	CSVRQAPSTDTQYF
15	.	TRBV4-1	TRBJ1-2	CASSQGFRDDYGYTF
13	few	TRBV29-1	TRBJ1-2	CRVTDEDGGGYTF
19	.	TRBV7-2	TRBJ2-3	CASSLSEAPGGDWKDTQYF
12	many	TRBV6-5	TRBJ2-1	CASSSLINEQFF